This T cell receptor beta chain was documented in a study of PD-1 blockade in mismatch repair-deficient tumors. Turning to the study itself: Patients had around 12 mismatch repair-deficient cancer types, all previously treated and progressing.

Assay: immunoSEQ multiplex PCR; the TCRdb copy retains only in-frame clones and omits some. The repertoire has around 100,000 clones, 70% to 80% of them found once; the top ten carry approximately 4.7%. Every patient had mismatch repair deficiency by PCR or immunohistochemistry. The TCR-sequenced patients were a few responders to pembrolizumab. General observations from the study: Tumor-resident clones, often absent from pretreatment blood, expanded after pembrolizumab and then contracted.

On this clone itself: The antigen remains undetermined.

The sequence was collected from an adult with mismatch repair-deficient cancer. The source material was peripheral blood, sampled approximately 64 weeks after starting pembrolizumab.

Here the CDR3 reads CACSGQLAQETQYF. CDR3 bases: TGTGCCTGTTCTGGACAGTTAGCCCAAGAGACCCAGTACTTC. This chain joins TRBV30 and TRBJ2-5; D is perhaps TRBD1 (6 bases). Trimming stripped 6 bases from V and 1 base from J, with 15 bases between. Germline V gives CDR1 GTSNPN, CDR2 SVGIG (reference sequence). This CDR3 comprises 14 residues.